This is a list of T cell receptor beta chains from one sample in a study of beta chain features in type 1 diabetes. Here immunoSEQ multiplex PCR was the method, and the copy in TCRdb shows in-frame clones only, minus some. In the table there are almost 350,000 clones, roughly 8% of which are singletons. The sequenced sample was central memory CD4+ T cells from blood. Receptors were obtained from a young woman in good health. Both conserved end residues are part of each CDR3. The D gene is left open where the match is weak. Size is stated for part of the rows, as once, few or many counts, or as a class when the clone is expanded.

TRBD2	TRBJ2-2	few	TRBV19	CASKPAGVTGELFF	TGTGCCAGTAAACCAGCGGGAGTCACCGGGGAGCTGTTTTTT
TRBD1	TRBJ1-5	few	TRBV27	CASRKTGTDNQPQHF	TGTGCCAGCAGGAAAACCGGGACAGACAACCAGCCCCAGCATTTT
-	TRBJ2-3	few	TRBV18	CASSPPAATDTQYF	TGTGCCAGCTCACCACCGGCAGCCACAGATACGCAGTATTTT
-	TRBJ2-7	-	TRBV20-1	CSAYPYEQYF	TGCAGTGCTTATCCTTACGAGCAGTACTTC
-	TRBJ2-5	-	TRBV7-2	CASSLQTAFQETQYF	TGTGCCAGCAGCCTACAGACAGCGTTCCAAGAGACCCAGTACTTC
-	TRBJ2-3	few	TRBV6-5	CASSADGPVQYF	TGTGCCAGCAGTGCGGACGGACCGGTCCAGTATTTT
TRBD1	TRBJ2-1	-	TRBV5-6	CASSLALGTGGMAEQFF	TGTGCCAGCAGTCTCGCGTTGGGGACAGGGGGTATGGCTGAGCAGTTCTTC
-	TRBJ1-2	few	TRBV29-1	CSVVRSQGHYGYTF	TGCAGCGTTGTCCGCTCACAGGGACACTATGGCTACACCTTC
-	TRBJ1-1	few	TRBV28	CASSLSLGVLNTEAFF	TGTGCCAGCAGTTTATCTCTGGGCGTTCTGAACACTGAAGCTTTCTTT
-	TRBJ2-1	-	TRBV5-4	CASSFDLNEQFF	TGTGCCAGCAGCTTTGACCTTAATGAGCAGTTCTTC
-	TRBJ2-5	-	TRBV29-1	CSVERQLQETQYF	TGCAGCGTTGAACGACAACTACAAGAGACCCAGTACTTC
-	TRBJ1-2	-	TRBV5-4	CASSLAGEGGYTF	TGTGCCAGCAGCTTGGCGGGAGAGGGGGGCTACACCTTC
TRBD1	TRBJ2-7	few	TRBV28	CASRVLGQGSSEQYF	TGTGCCAGCAGGGTCCTGGGACAGGGATCTTCCGAGCAGTACTTC
-	TRBJ2-2	-	TRBV2	CASVLDRPNTGELFF	TGTGCCAGCGTACTTGACAGACCGAACACCGGGGAGCTGTTTTTT
-	TRBJ1-5	-	TRBV1	CTSWEDRALHQPQHF	TGCACCAGCTGGGAGGACAGGGCTTTGCATCAGCCCCAGCATTTT
-	TRBJ2-3	-	TRBV29-1	CSVGDTDTQYF	TGCAGCGTAGGAGACACAGATACGCAGTATTTT
-	TRBJ2-1	many	TRBV29-1	CSVERYNEQFF	TGCAGCGTTGAGCGGTACAATGAGCAGTTCTTC
-	TRBJ2-7	few	TRBV11-2	CASSFLRDEQYF	TGTGCCAGCAGCTTCCTCAGGGACGAGCAGTACTTC
-	TRBJ1-1	many	TRBV7-8	CASSSVLRADTEAFF	TGTGCCAGCAGCTCCGTTTTGCGGGCGGACACTGAAGCTTTCTTT
-	TRBJ2-7	many	TRBV28	CASSFVFGTYEQYF	TGTGCCAGCAGTTTTGTTTTCGGCACCTACGAGCAGTACTTC
-	TRBJ2-3	-	TRBV19	CASSIMGDTQYF	TGTGCCAGTAGTATCATGGGAGATACGCAGTATTTT
-	TRBJ1-5	many	TRBV2	CASSDVSTQPQHF	TGTGCCAGCAGTGATGTCAGCACTCAGCCCCAGCATTTT
TRBD1	TRBJ2-5	-	TRBV4-3	CASSQGTGAATQYF	TGCGCCAGCAGCCAAGGGACAGGCGCGGCGACCCAGTACTTC
-	TRBJ2-7	-	TRBV15	CATSSQRGYEQYF	TGTGCCACCAGCTCTCAAAGGGGCTACGAGCAGTACTTC
TRBD1	TRBJ2-6	few	TRBV27	CASGPADRASTGANVLTF	TGTGCCAGCGGCCCGGCGGACAGGGCTAGCACTGGGGCCAACGTCCTGACTTTC
-	TRBJ2-1	-	TRBV5-1	CASSEGERYNEQFF	TGCGCCAGCAGCGAAGGTGAGCGGTACAATGAGCAGTTCTTC
TRBD2	TRBJ2-1	-	TRBV7-2	CASSSRWTSAYNEQFF	TGTGCCAGCAGCTCAAGATGGACTAGCGCGTACAATGAGCAGTTCTTC
-	TRBJ2-5	-	TRBV6-6	CASSRDIQETQYF	TGTGCCAGCAGCCGGGACATCCAAGAGACCCAGTACTTC
TRBD1	TRBJ1-2	-	TRBV7-2	CASSLDGQGHYGYTF	TGTGCCAGCAGCTTAGACGGACAGGGGCACTATGGCTACACCTTC
-	TRBJ2-2	-	TRBV4-3	CASSQMERPTGELFF	TGCGCCAGCAGCCAAATGGAAAGACCAACCGGGGAGCTGTTTTTT
-	TRBJ2-2	many	TRBV2	CASSPRSGGSGELFF	TGTGCCAGCAGCCCCAGATCGGGCGGGTCCGGGGAGCTGTTTTTT
TRBD1	TRBJ2-7	few	TRBV7-2	CASSPPSFRGNEQYF	TGTGCCAGCAGCCCACCCTCCTTCAGGGGGAACGAGCAGTACTTC
-	TRBJ2-7	many	TRBV25-1	CASSPRLPLAGEQYF	TGTGCCAGCAGCCCTCGACTCCCCCTGGCCGGAGAGCAGTACTTC
TRBD2	TRBJ2-3	few	TRBV7-9	CASSLRGSEVTDTQYF	TGTGCCAGCAGCTTACGCGGGAGCGAGGTCACAGATACGCAGTATTTT
-	TRBJ1-4	few	TRBV25-1	CASSEIGPAGKLFF	TGTGCCAGCAGTGAGATCGGGCCTGCTGGAAAACTGTTTTTT
-	TRBJ1-4	-	TRBV5-1	CASSAGPSNEKLFF	TGCGCCAGCAGCGCGGGGCCGAGTAATGAAAAACTGTTTTTT
TRBD1	TRBJ1-5	few	TRBV18	CASSPQGADQPQHF	TGTGCCAGCTCACCACAGGGGGCCGATCAGCCCCAGCATTTT
-	TRBJ2-7	-	TRBV15	CATSRRTNYEQYF	TGTGCCACCAGCAGAAGGACAAACTACGAGCAGTACTTC
TRBD1	TRBJ1-2	few	TRBV27	CASSPQGQKPLYGYTF	TGTGCCAGCAGTCCCCAGGGACAGAAACCGTTGTATGGCTACACCTTC
TRBD1	TRBJ1-1	-	TRBV7-9	CASRAGQMNTEAFF	TGTGCCAGCAGGGCGGGACAGATGAACACTGAAGCTTTCTTT
-	TRBJ1-4	few	TRBV7-2	CASRSSRGSNEKLFF	TGTGCCAGCAGATCCAGCCGGGGTTCAAATGAAAAACTGTTTTTT
TRBD1	TRBJ2-7	few	TRBV28	CASSYNRGEQYF	TGTGCCAGCAGTTATAACAGGGGCGAGCAGTACTTC
TRBD1	TRBJ1-1	-	TRBV6-6	CASSQLTGLGTEAFF	TGTGCCAGCAGCCAACTGACAGGGTTGGGCACTGAAGCTTTCTTT
-	TRBJ2-5	-	TRBV7-9	CASSFSVTETQYF	TGTGCCAGCAGCTTTTCCGTTACGGAGACCCAGTACTTC
TRBD1	TRBJ2-7	few	TRBV5-1	CASSPGQGMIYEQYF	TGCGCCAGTTCGCCGGGACAGGGGATGATCTACGAGCAGTACTTC
TRBD1	TRBJ2-6	-	TRBV25-1	CASSEIGQGRSGANVLTF	TGTGCCAGCAGTGAAATCGGACAGGGGCGCTCTGGGGCCAACGTCCTGACTTTC
-	TRBJ1-1	few	TRBV10-3	CAISEKGRTEAFF	TGTGCCATCAGTGAAAAAGGAAGGACTGAAGCTTTCTTT
-	TRBJ1-2	-	TRBV5-1	CASGESAANYGYTF	TGCGCCAGCGGCGAGTCAGCAGCTAACTATGGCTACACCTTC
-	TRBJ2-3	-	TRBV9	CASSVGQDTDTQYF	TGTGCCAGCAGCGTAGGTCAAGACACAGATACGCAGTATTTT
TRBD2	TRBJ2-1	few	TRBV4-3	CASSQDRLAGVVQFF	TGCGCCAGCAGCCAAGATCGCCTAGCGGGAGTTGTGCAGTTCTTC
TRBD1	TRBJ2-5	few	TRBV10-3	CAISETGTGVQETQYF	TGTGCCATCAGTGAAACCGGGACAGGGGTTCAAGAGACCCAGTACTTC
-	TRBJ2-7	few	TRBV5-1	CASSLAPSLSEQYF	TGCGCCAGCAGCTTGGCCCCATCCCTTTCCGAGCAGTACTTC
-	TRBJ2-7	-	TRBV6-5	CASSTGAYEQYF	TGTGCCAGCAGCACCGGGGCCTACGAGCAGTACTTC
TRBD2	TRBJ2-5	few	TRBV20-1	CSARDYGTQYF	TGCAGTGCCCGGGACTATGGGACCCAGTACTTC
-	TRBJ2-5	many	TRBV15	CATSRDNWEETQYF	TGTGCCACCAGCAGAGATAACTGGGAAGAGACCCAGTACTTC